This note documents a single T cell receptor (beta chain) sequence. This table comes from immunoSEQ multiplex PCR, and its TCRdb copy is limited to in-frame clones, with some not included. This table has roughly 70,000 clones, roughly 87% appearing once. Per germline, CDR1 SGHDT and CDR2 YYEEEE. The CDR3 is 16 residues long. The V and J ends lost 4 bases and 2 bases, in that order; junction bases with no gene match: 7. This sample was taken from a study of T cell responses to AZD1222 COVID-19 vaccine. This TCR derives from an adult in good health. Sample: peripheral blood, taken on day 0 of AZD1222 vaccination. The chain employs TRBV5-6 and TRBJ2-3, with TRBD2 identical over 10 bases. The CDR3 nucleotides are TGTGCCAGCAGCACACTTCTAGCGGGGGACACAGATACGCAGTATTTT. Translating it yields CASSTLLAGDTDTQYF.